This entry concerns a single TCR beta chain. The entry originates in a study of blood T cell repertoires in COVID-19. Study-wide context: The United States, Italy and Spain supplied acute and convalescent COVID-19 samples. T cells, B-cell-depleted T cells, or PBMCs provided the cDNA or gDNA that served as material.

Authors' processing steps: Estimation of nucleated cell counts was performed using reference gene primer amplification. Here immunoSEQ multiplex PCR was the method, and the copy in TCRdb shows in-frame clones only, minus some. V and J calls and clone size are those listed in that table; D and trimming were worked out from the DNA. The table lists around 250,000 clones, 86% of them singletons. The junction had 6 bases not matched to a gene; V was cut back by 3 bases and J by 5 bases. From germline, CDR1 is LNHDA and CDR2 SQIVND (reference sequence). The CDR3 is made up of 14 amino acids. The rearrangement uses TRBV19 and TRBJ2-7; 8 positions match TRBD1. The material sequenced was peripheral blood. The sequence was collected from a man aged 80 or over with acute or convalescent COVID-19. The CDR3 loop reads CASSIWTGMNEQYF. CDR3 nucleotide sequence: TGTGCCAGTAGTATCTGGACAGGGATGAACGAGCAGTACTTC.